The present T cell receptor beta chain was sequenced within a study of shared clonotypes between healthy human individuals. On the study more broadly: The plates for each donor numbered three CD4 naive, three CD4 memory, two CD8 naive and one CD8 memory.

Study-wide points: Specimens sampled were limited to blood, with tissue repertoires likely differing. Clonotypes shared by all four sorted-subset donors had higher generation probabilities than non-shared clonotypes.

In the case of this clone: The antigen is unknown.

Here immunoSEQ multiplex PCR was the method, and the copy in TCRdb shows in-frame clones only, minus some. This table holds more than 2,000,000 clones, 85% to 95% found once. The authors divided CD4+ cells into CD45RA+ naive and CD45RA-negative memory subsets. The sequencing input was naive CD4+ T cells from PBMCs. Subset indicated: CD45RA+ positively selected. The sequence came from a man younger than 35 in good health. Some clones in this sample may be carry-over from other donors' samples.

The CDR3 loop is CASTGQGPLRTEAFF. In DNA, the CDR3 is TGTGCCAGCACGGGACAGGGACCCCTAAGGACTGAAGCTTTCTTT. V gene TRBV6-5 combines with J gene TRBJ1-1, with 9 bases that match TRBD1. The germline gives CDR1 MNHEY, CDR2 SVGAGI. The length of the CDR3 is 15 residues. V dropped 7 bases and J dropped 5; count of bases not matched to a gene: 11.